These T cell receptor beta chains were read from a single sample in a study of T cell changes during pregnancy in multiple sclerosis. Using immunoSEQ multiplex PCR, the repertoire was profiled, and TCRdb retains in-frame clones only, with some absent. The sample lists 35,000 to 50,000 clones; 80% to 90% were seen once. Source: CD4+ T cells from peripheral blood mononuclear cells, taken after pregnancy. The origin of the receptors is a female donor with multiple sclerosis, enrolled in a pregnancy study. The CDR3 runs from the conserved cysteine through the conserved F or W. The order of the fields is D gene, clone size, V gene, J gene, CDR3 DNA, CDR3 protein. D genes are given only for firm matches. Size values are once, few and many counts, or a class for expanded clones, and some rows have none.

D gene: TRBD1
clone size: -
V gene: TRBV5-5
J gene: TRBJ1-1
CDR3 DNA: TGTGCCAGCAGTTGGGGACAGGGACGGACTGAAGCTTTCTTT
CDR3 protein: CASSWGQGRTEAFF

D gene: TRBD2
clone size: -
V gene: TRBV6-5
J gene: TRBJ2-5
CDR3 DNA: TGTGCCAGCAGTTACAACAGGCCGGGGGGAAAGACCCAGTACTTC
CDR3 protein: CASSYNRPGGKTQYF

D gene: TRBD1
clone size: -
V gene: TRBV6-1
J gene: TRBJ1-1
CDR3 DNA: TGTGCCAGCAGTCACAATCGGGACAGGGAGAAAGCTTTCTTT
CDR3 protein: CASSHNRDREKAFF

D gene: -
clone size: -
V gene: TRBV6-1
J gene: TRBJ1-1
CDR3 DNA: TGTGCCAGCAGTGAATTTCCGGTGTATGAAGCTTTCTTT
CDR3 protein: CASSEFPVYEAFF

D gene: -
clone size: -
V gene: TRBV29-1
J gene: TRBJ2-1
CDR3 DNA: TGCAGCGTTGAATACCTAGCAGACAATGAGCAGTTCTTC
CDR3 protein: CSVEYLADNEQFF

D gene: -
clone size: once
V gene: TRBV19
J gene: TRBJ2-7
CDR3 DNA: TGTGCCAGTAGTATGGTCCTAGCGAGGTCCTACGAGCAGTACTTC
CDR3 protein: CASSMVLARSYEQYF

D gene: TRBD2
clone size: -
V gene: TRBV9
J gene: TRBJ2-2
CDR3 DNA: TGTGCCAGCAGCGTAGGCCTAGCGGGGATCCCGAACACCGGGGAGCTGTTTTTT
CDR3 protein: CASSVGLAGIPNTGELFF

D gene: TRBD1
clone size: few
V gene: TRBV27
J gene: TRBJ1-1
CDR3 DNA: TGTGCCAGCAGTTTAGGGGTCGACAGGGACACTGAAGCTTTCTTT
CDR3 protein: CASSLGVDRDTEAFF

D gene: -
clone size: few
V gene: TRBV7-6
J gene: TRBJ1-2
CDR3 DNA: TGTGCCAGCAGCGAAACCACAGGGTTGGGCGGCTACACCTTC
CDR3 protein: CASSETTGLGGYTF

D gene: TRBD2
clone size: -
V gene: TRBV10-3
J gene: TRBJ2-7
CDR3 DNA: TGTGCCACTGGGACTAGCGCCTACGAGCAGTACTTC
CDR3 protein: CATGTSAYEQYF

D gene: TRBD2
clone size: -
V gene: TRBV11-2
J gene: TRBJ2-1
CDR3 DNA: TGTGCCAGCAGCTCCCTACTAGCGGGAGGTCTAAGCTCCTACAATGAGCAGTTCTTC
CDR3 protein: CASSSLLAGGLSSYNEQFF

D gene: -
clone size: -
V gene: TRBV18
J gene: TRBJ1-4
CDR3 DNA: TGTGCCAGCTCACCATTGCGGGGTACTAATGAAAAACTGTTTTTT
CDR3 protein: CASSPLRGTNEKLFF

D gene: -
clone size: -
V gene: TRBV6-6
J gene: TRBJ1-1
CDR3 DNA: TGTGCCAGCAGACCCCCCAGGCAGGGCAACACTGAAGCTTTCTTT
CDR3 protein: CASRPPRQGNTEAFF

D gene: -
clone size: -
V gene: TRBV2
J gene: TRBJ1-4
CDR3 DNA: TGTGCCAGCAAGGAGGCGGCTCAAAAACTGTTTTTT
CDR3 protein: CASKEAAQKLFF

D gene: TRBD2
clone size: -
V gene: TRBV28
J gene: TRBJ2-6
CDR3 DNA: TGTGCCAGCAGCCCCGGGACTAGCTCCGGGGCCAACGTCCTGACTTTC
CDR3 protein: CASSPGTSSGANVLTF

D gene: TRBD1
clone size: -
V gene: TRBV28
J gene: TRBJ2-7
CDR3 DNA: TGTGCCAGCAGTTCTCGACAGGGGGGCTCCTACGAGCAGTACTTC
CDR3 protein: CASSSRQGGSYEQYF

D gene: TRBD1
clone size: once
V gene: TRBV5-4
J gene: TRBJ1-2
CDR3 DNA: TGTGCCAGCAGCGAGGGACAGGGGGCCCTTAACTATGGCTACACCTTC
CDR3 protein: CASSEGQGALNYGYTF

D gene: -
clone size: -
V gene: TRBV2
J gene: TRBJ1-5
CDR3 DNA: TGTGCCAGCAGTCTTACTCCCGGCAATCAGCCCCAGCATTTT
CDR3 protein: CASSLTPGNQPQHF

D gene: TRBD1
clone size: -
V gene: TRBV7-7
J gene: TRBJ2-5
CDR3 DNA: TGTGCTAGCAGCGAAATCGGGACAGGGGATGGGGAGACCCAGTACTTC
CDR3 protein: CASSEIGTGDGETQYF

D gene: TRBD2
clone size: -
V gene: TRBV5-4
J gene: TRBJ2-6
CDR3 DNA: TGTGCCAGCAGCTTAAGCGGGAGGGCGGGCGGGGCCAACGTCCTGACTTTC
CDR3 protein: CASSLSGRAGGANVLTF

D gene: TRBD2
clone size: -
V gene: TRBV27
J gene: TRBJ2-3
CDR3 DNA: TGTGCCAGCTCCCGACTAGCGGGAGATACGCAGTATTTT
CDR3 protein: CASSRLAGDTQYF

D gene: -
clone size: -
V gene: TRBV28
J gene: TRBJ2-1
CDR3 DNA: TGTGCCAGCAGTTCTGCTAGCCGTCCCATAAATGAGCAGTTCTTC
CDR3 protein: CASSSASRPINEQFF

D gene: TRBD1
clone size: -
V gene: TRBV19
J gene: TRBJ1-1
CDR3 DNA: TGTGCCAGTAGTGAACAGGGGGAGACTGAAGCTTTCTTT
CDR3 protein: CASSEQGETEAFF

D gene: -
clone size: -
V gene: TRBV5-1
J gene: TRBJ1-1
CDR3 DNA: TGCGCCAGCAGCCCCCGGCTGGACAGTTTGTTGACTGAAGCTTTCTTT
CDR3 protein: CASSPRLDSLLTEAFF

D gene: -
clone size: -
V gene: TRBV29-1
J gene: TRBJ1-5
CDR3 DNA: TGCAGCGGGATGAGGGGGTCATCGGACAATCAGCCCCAGCATTTT
CDR3 protein: CSGMRGSSDNQPQHF

D gene: -
clone size: -
V gene: TRBV4-1
J gene: TRBJ2-7
CDR3 DNA: TGCGCCAGCAGCCAAGACAGCTACGAGCAGTACTTC
CDR3 protein: CASSQDSYEQYF

D gene: -
clone size: -
V gene: TRBV2
J gene: TRBJ1-2
CDR3 DNA: TGTGCCAGCATCTTTTCCTGGGATGGGGAGGGCTACACCTTC
CDR3 protein: CASIFSWDGEGYTF

D gene: TRBD1
clone size: -
V gene: TRBV5-6
J gene: TRBJ2-5
CDR3 DNA: TGTGCCAGCAGCCCAGGACAGGGGAGGAAGACCCAGTACTTC
CDR3 protein: CASSPGQGRKTQYF

D gene: TRBD2
clone size: -
V gene: TRBV7-2
J gene: TRBJ2-3
CDR3 DNA: TGTGCCAGCGGGACTAGCGGGAACTCAGATACGCAGTATTTT
CDR3 protein: CASGTSGNSDTQYF

D gene: TRBD1
clone size: few
V gene: TRBV4-1
J gene: TRBJ1-1
CDR3 DNA: TGCGCCAGCAGCCAAGCCGACAGGGAGGCCACTGAAGCTTTCTTT
CDR3 protein: CASSQADREATEAFF

D gene: TRBD2
clone size: -
V gene: TRBV4-2
J gene: TRBJ2-3
CDR3 DNA: TGTGCCAGCAGCCAAACCACTAGCGGGAGGGCCGGGAGTTCAGATACGCAGTATTTT
CDR3 protein: CASSQTTSGRAGSSDTQYF

D gene: -
clone size: -
V gene: TRBV21-1
J gene: TRBJ1-1
CDR3 DNA: TGTGCCAGCAGCTCGCAGGGTTGGACGCAAGCTTTCTTT
CDR3 protein: CASSSQGWTQAFF

D gene: TRBD2
clone size: -
V gene: TRBV7-9
J gene: TRBJ2-4
CDR3 DNA: TGTGCCAGCAGCTTAGATAGATTAGCGGGAACGGCCAAAAACATTCAGTACTTC
CDR3 protein: CASSLDRLAGTAKNIQYF

D gene: TRBD2
clone size: -
V gene: TRBV2
J gene: TRBJ2-1
CDR3 DNA: TGTGCCAGCAGGTCGAGACTAGCGGGAGGGCCGAGCTCCTACAATGAGCAGTTCTTC
CDR3 protein: CASRSRLAGGPSSYNEQFF

D gene: -
clone size: -
V gene: TRBV5-5
J gene: TRBJ2-7
CDR3 DNA: TGTGCCAGCAGACTTGGGGAGGCCCTCTACGAGCAGTACTTC
CDR3 protein: CASRLGEALYEQYF